These 14 T cell receptor beta chains share one sample of origin, sequenced in a study of CD8+ T cells in alopecia areata. Reverse transcribed after extraction, RNA yielded cDNA as the sequencing template. Sequencing used immunoSEQ multiplex PCR; TCRdb keeps in-frame clones, though not all of them. The sample yields over 150,000 clones, about 60% seen once. Treatment described: oral pan-JAK inhibitor, 5-10 mg twice daily. Sequencing used CD8+ T cells sorted from blood, obtained at week 24, from a patient treated with tofacitinib. The origin of the receptors is a human donor with alopecia areata.

This clone was observed a few times. The chain carries TRBV6-5 and TRBJ2-7; 10 bases agree with TRBD1. Trimming cost V 7 bases and J 5 bases; bases outside gene matches: 11. This CDR3 contains 15 residues. CDR1 MNHEY and CDR2 SVGAGI come from the germline V gene. The CDR3, as DNA: TGTGCCAGCACCTCGGTTGGGGACAGGGGCCACGAGCAGTACTTC. Its translation: CASTSVGDRGHEQYF.

This clone was observed a few times. The chain recombines TRBV4-1 with TRBJ2-3, with D tentatively TRBD1 (6 bases). The V end lost 0 bases, the J end lost 1 base, and 17 bases lay between the germline ends. Looked up from germline, CDR1 is MGHRA and CDR2 is YSYEKL. The CDR3 is made up of 18 amino acids. In nucleotides, the CDR3 is TGCGCCAGCAGCCAAGAGGGAAACAGGGAAGAGGGCACAGATACGCAGTATTTT. It is translated as CASSQEGNREEGTDTQYF.

The CDR3 loop is CASSSTRATNEKLFF. As DNA, the CDR3 is TGTGCCAGCAGTTCGACAAGGGCAACTAATGAAAAACTGTTTTTT. This rearrangement joins TRBV27 to TRBJ1-4; D is unresolved. The CDR3 sequence is 15 residues long. Trimming pared 4 bases from V and 0 bases from J, leaving 9 bases between. CDR1 and CDR2 (germline): MNHEY, SMNVEV (reference sequence).

Notes on this clone: This sample also contains other DNA sequences that code for the same CDR3. This chain links TRBV7-2 with TRBJ2-1, with D tentatively TRBD2 (6 bases). The CDR3 spans 14 residues. Germline CDR1 and CDR2: SGHTA and FQGNSA. The V gene lost 1 base and the J gene lost 3 bases, with 7 bases spanning the gap. CDR3 DNA sequence: TGTGCCAGCAGCTTAGGGGGACTCTACAATGAGCAGTTCTTC. It specifies CASSLGGLYNEQFF. The full variable domain, with the rest looked up from reference TRBV7-2 and TRBJ2-1, is GAGVSQSPSNKVTEKGKDVELRCDPISGHTALYWYRQSLGQGLEFLIYFQGNSAPDKSGLPSDRFSAERTGGSVSTLTIQRTQQEDSAVYLCASSLGGLYNEQFFGPGTRLTVL.

This clone was counted once. The chain recombines TRBV4-1 with TRBJ2-7, with D perhaps matching TRBD1 (5 bases). The CDR3 runs 13 residues. Germline CDR1 is MGHRA and CDR2 is YSYEKL. V lost 2 bases and J lost 3, with 8 bases in between. The CDR3 DNA reads as TGCGCCAGCAGCCAACCTGACAGCTACGAGCAGTACTTC. This gives the protein CASSQPDSYEQYF.

This chain connects TRBV4-1 to TRBJ1-6; no definite D call. Trimming shortened V by 1 base and J by 3 bases, and 10 bases separated the two germline ends. The CDR3 is 16 residues long. Germline CDR1 and CDR2: MGHRA and YSYEKL. CDR3 amino acids: CASSQGVGYYNSPLHF. The DNA for the CDR3 is TGCGCCAGCAGCCAAGGTGTGGGTTACTATAATTCACCCCTCCACTTT.

This clone was counted once. V and J are TRBV30 and TRBJ2-2, with TRBD2 matching over 11 bases. This CDR3 has 14 residues. CDR1 and CDR2 from the germline V gene are GTSNPN and SVGIG (reference sequence). V was clipped by 4 bases and J by 6 bases; unmatched bases: 4. The DNA of the CDR3 is TGTGCCTGGACTAGCGGGGGGAGAGCCGGGGAGCTGTTTTTT. This encodes CAWTSGGRAGELFF.

This clone is a singleton in its sample. The chain links TRBV5-1 to TRBJ2-7; TRBD1 matches 7 bases. V lost 4 bases and J lost 4; bases outside the gene matches: 8. CDR1 is SGHRS and CDR2 is YFSETQ in the germline V gene. The CDR3 sequence is 14 residues long. The CDR3 coding sequence is TGCGCCAGCAGCCAGGGACAGCAAAAATACGAGCAGTACTTC. This codes for CASSQGQQKYEQYF.

The CDR3 loop reads CSVSSRASGGYTF. Written as DNA, the CDR3 is TGCAGCGTTAGTAGCAGGGCCTCGGGTGGCTACACCTTC. The chain employs TRBV29-1 and TRBJ1-2; TRBD1 might be the D (5 bases). V was pared by 5 bases and J by 7 bases, with 17 bases between. Germline V gene data show CDR1 as SQVTM and CDR2 as ANQGSEA. This CDR3 has 13 residues. Using reference TRBV29-1 and TRBJ1-2 for the parts outside the CDR3, the full variable domain is SAVISQKPSRDICQRGTSLTIQCQVDSQVTMMFWYRQQPGQSLTLIATANQGSEATYESGFVIDKFPISRPNLTFSTLTVSNMSPEDSSIYLCSVSSRASGGYTFGSGTRLTVV.

The chain links TRBV5-6 to TRBJ2-2, with D perhaps TRBD1 (5 bases). Germline-derived CDR1 and CDR2 are SGHDT and YYEEEE. Trimming stripped 5 bases from V and 3 bases from J, with 11 bases between. The CDR3 runs to 14 residues. The CDR3 bases are TGTGCCAGCAGATATAGGGGATACACCGGGGAGCTGTTTTTT. It specifies CASRYRGYTGELFF.

The chain carries TRBV30 and TRBJ2-1, with D hard to call. This CDR3 has 13 residues. CDR1 GTSNPN and CDR2 SVGIG come from the germline V gene (reference sequence). V was pared by 4 bases and J by 0 bases, with 7 bases between. DNA of the CDR3: TGTGCCTGGACTCCCGGCTCCTACAATGAGCAGTTCTTC. The encoded protein is CAWTPGSYNEQFF.

A few counts support this clone. A read error may account for a junction end that differs from germline. This rearrangement joins TRBV7-9 to TRBJ1-6; no definite D call. The CDR3 is 12 residues long. The germline CDR1 and CDR2 sequences are SEHNR and FQNEAQ (reference sequence). CDR3 sequence: CASSLGGRQSRF. The CDR3 coding sequence is TGTGCCAGCAGCTTAGGCGGTCGGCAGAGCAGATTT.

V and J are TRBV7-6 and TRBJ2-7, with 10 bases fitting TRBD2. The CDR3 has 16 amino acids. Trimming at V came to 5 bases and at J to 2 bases, leaving 9 bases not matched to a gene. Germline V gene lookup returns CDR1 SGHVS and CDR2 FNYEAQ. The CDR3 DNA is TGTGCCAGCAGCCCCCGGCCTAGCGGGGGTACCTACGAGCAGTACTTC. It codes for CASSPRPSGGTYEQYF.

The chain employs TRBV6-5 and TRBJ2-2; D is unresolved. The germline V gene has CDR1 MNHEY and CDR2 SVGAGI. The CDR3 covers 14 residues. V dropped 0 bases and J dropped 4 bases, with 6 bases sitting between them. The CDR3 region is CASSYSTGTGELFF. CDR3 coding DNA: TGTGCCAGCAGTTACTCGACGGGCACCGGGGAGCTGTTTTTT.